Sequencing of this TCR beta chain was carried out in a study of blood T cell repertoires in COVID-19. For the study at large: PBMCs, B-cell-depleted T cells, or T cells provided the cDNA or gDNA that made up the material.

The method was immunoSEQ multiplex PCR; TCRdb's version includes in-frame clones alone and lacks a portion of them. The sample comprises about 190,000 clones, just under 80% of which are singletons, and 2.8% rests with the top ten. V lost 3 bases, J lost 4 bases, and 9 bases lay in between. Germline V gene sequence: CDR1 SGHAT, CDR2 FQNNGV. This CDR3 comprises 14 residues. This clone was seen only a few times. The sequenced sample consisted of peripheral blood. The clonotype was recovered from a woman of 80 years or more with active or convalescent COVID-19. The genes are TRBV11-2 and TRBJ2-2; D possibly corresponds to TRBD1 (5 bases). The DNA for the CDR3 is TGTGCCAGCAGCTTGAACAGGCTCACCGGGGAGCTGTTTTTT. It specifies CASSLNRLTGELFF. Full variable domain (missing parts from reference TRBV11-2 and TRBJ2-2): EAGVAQSPRYKIIEKRQSVAFWCNPISGHATLYWYQQILGQGPKLLIQFQNNGVVDDSQLPKDRFSAERLKGVDSTLKIQPAKLEDSAVYLCASSLNRLTGELFFGEGSRLTVL.